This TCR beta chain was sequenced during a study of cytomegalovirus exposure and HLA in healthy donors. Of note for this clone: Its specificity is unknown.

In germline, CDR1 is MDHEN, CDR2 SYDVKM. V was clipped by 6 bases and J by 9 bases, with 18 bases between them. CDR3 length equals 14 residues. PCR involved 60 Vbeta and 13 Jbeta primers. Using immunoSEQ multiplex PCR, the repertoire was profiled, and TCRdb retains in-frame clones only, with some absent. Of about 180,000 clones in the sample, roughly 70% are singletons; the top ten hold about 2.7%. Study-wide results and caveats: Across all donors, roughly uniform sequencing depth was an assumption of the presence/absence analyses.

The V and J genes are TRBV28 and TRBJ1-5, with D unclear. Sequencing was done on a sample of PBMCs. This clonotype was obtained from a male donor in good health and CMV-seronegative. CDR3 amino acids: CASRPPVASGPQHF. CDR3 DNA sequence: TGTGCCAGCAGGCCCCCGGTCGCCTCGGGGCCCCAGCATTTT.